The text below deals with one TCR beta chain. This specimen belongs to a study of blood T cell repertoires in COVID-19. About the study: Acute and convalescent COVID-19 specimens originated in the United States, Italy and Spain. Sources were T cells, B-cell-depleted T cells, or PBMCs; the material itself was cDNA or gDNA.

As processed by the authors: Reference gene primer amplification gave estimated nucleated cell counts. Profiling relied on immunoSEQ multiplex PCR, and the TCRdb table lists in-frame clones only, not all of them. V, J and clone size were drawn from that table, and D and trimming were deduced from the DNA. The data hold 100,000 to 130,000 clones, with over 80% observed a single time. Germline V gives CDR1 SGHTA, CDR2 FQGTGA. The CDR3 loop spans 15 amino acids. The J segment lost 9 bases and the V segment lost 4 bases, leaving 9 bases of the junction unmatched. The chain couples TRBV7-3 to TRBJ1-6; TRBD1 matches at 7 bases. The source material was peripheral blood. The TCR originated in a woman in her 30s with acute or convalescent COVID-19. As DNA, the CDR3 is TGTGCCAGCAGCTATACAGGGGCGATCGGTTCACCCCTCCACTTT. Protein: CASSYTGAIGSPLHF.